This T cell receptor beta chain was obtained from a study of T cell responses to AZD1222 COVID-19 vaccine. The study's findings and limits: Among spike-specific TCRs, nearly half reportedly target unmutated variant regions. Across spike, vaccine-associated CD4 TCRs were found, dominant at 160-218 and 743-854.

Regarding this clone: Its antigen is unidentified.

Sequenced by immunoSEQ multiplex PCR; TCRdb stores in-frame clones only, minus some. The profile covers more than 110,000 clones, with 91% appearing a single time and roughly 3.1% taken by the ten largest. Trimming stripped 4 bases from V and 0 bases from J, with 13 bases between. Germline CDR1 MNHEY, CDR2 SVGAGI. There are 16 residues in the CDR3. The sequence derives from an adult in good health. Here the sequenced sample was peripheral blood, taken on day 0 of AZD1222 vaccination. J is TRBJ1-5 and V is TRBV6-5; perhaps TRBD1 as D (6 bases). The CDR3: CASSSVGAGSNQPQHF. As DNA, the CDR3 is TGTGCCAGCAGTTCGGTGGGGGCCGGTAGCAATCAGCCCCAGCATTTT.